The rows below give T cell receptor beta chains drawn from one sample of a study of T cell responses to AZD1222 COVID-19 vaccine. Using immunoSEQ multiplex PCR, the repertoire was profiled, and TCRdb retains in-frame clones only, with some absent. The sample comprises 110,000 or so clones, about 89% of which are singletons, and 4% to 5% rests with the top ten. Sequenced here: peripheral blood, sampled on day 0 of AZD1222 vaccination. The receptor set was obtained from an adult in good health. Each CDR3 is given with its conserved first and last residue. D genes are given only for firm matches. Some rows mark clone size as missing; the rest say once, few, many or name a class of expanded clone.

J	D	V	size	DNA	CDR3
TRBJ2-1	TRBD2	TRBV11-3	-	TGTGCCAGCAGCCTAGCCAGCGGGGGGGCTTTTGAGCAGTTCTTC	CASSLASGGAFEQFF
TRBJ2-3	TRBD1	TRBV10-2	-	TGCGCCAGCAGGGAACTCTACAGGGGGCTCACAGATACGCAGTATTTT	CASRELYRGLTDTQYF
TRBJ2-3	TRBD2	TRBV4-3	-	TGCGCCAGCAGCCAAGAAAGGCTAGCGGGGGCAGATACGCAGTATTTT	CASSQERLAGADTQYF
TRBJ2-7	-	TRBV6-1	-	TGTGCCAGCAGTGAGATTGGGTCGGGGCTTGAGCAGTACTTC	CASSEIGSGLEQYF
TRBJ2-7	-	TRBV5-1	-	TGCGCCAGCAGCCTTATGGGGGTCGAGCAGTACTTC	CASSLMGVEQYF
TRBJ1-3	-	TRBV6-5	few	TGTGCCAGCAGTTTGGGGAGACTCTCTGGAAACACCATATATTTT	CASSLGRLSGNTIYF
TRBJ1-1	-	TRBV4-2	-	TGTGCCAGCAGCCAAGAAGGCAGGAACACTGAAGCTTTCTTT	CASSQEGRNTEAFF
TRBJ1-5	-	TRBV19	-	TGTGCCAGTAGTATTGAGGGAAATAGCAATCAGCCCCAGCATTTT	CASSIEGNSNQPQHF
TRBJ2-7	-	TRBV14	once	TGTGCCAGCAGCCAAGAGGCGCCGACTCCCAGTTACGAGCAGTACTTC	CASSQEAPTPSYEQYF
TRBJ1-2	TRBD1	TRBV7-2	-	TGTGCCAGCAGCTTAGGGGACAGGGGATATGGCTACACCTTC	CASSLGDRGYGYTF
TRBJ1-6	-	TRBV12-3/TRBV12-4	-	TGTGCCAGCAGTTTAGGTTTCAATTCACCCCTCCACTTT	CASSLGFNSPLHF
TRBJ1-2	-	TRBV19	-	TGTGCCAGTAGTATACAGGGCCCACCTGGCTACACCTTC	CASSIQGPPGYTF
TRBJ1-5	-	TRBV10-1	-	TGCGCCAGCCTAGACATTTACCCCAATCAGCCCCAGCATTTT	CASLDIYPNQPQHF
TRBJ2-7	TRBD1	TRBV5-1	-	TGCGCCAGCAGCTTGGCCCTCGGGACAGGGGGTCCCTACGAGCAGTACTTC	CASSLALGTGGPYEQYF
TRBJ2-7	-	TRBV3-1/TRBV3-2	-	TGTGCCAGCAGCCTTCGTTTAGATGAGCAGTACTTC	CASSLRLDEQYF
TRBJ1-2	-	TRBV12-3/TRBV12-4	-	TGTGCCAGCAGTTTAGGCGGGGGCTATGGCTACACCTTC	CASSLGGGYGYTF
TRBJ1-2	TRBD1	TRBV5-4	-	TGTGCCAGCAGCCTACAGGGGGCTTATGGCTACACCTTC	CASSLQGAYGYTF
TRBJ1-1	-	TRBV28	-	TGTGCCAGCAGTTTAGCGGCGTTCTCTTTTGACACTGAAGCTTTCTTT	CASSLAAFSFDTEAFF
TRBJ2-3	TRBD2	TRBV7-2	-	TGTGCCAGCAGCTTCGGCGGGGGGATTACTAGCACAGATACGCAGTATTTT	CASSFGGGITSTDTQYF
TRBJ1-2	TRBD1	TRBV13	-	TGTGCCAGCAGCCTAGGGACAGGGGGCCTGGGCTACACCTTC	CASSLGTGGLGYTF
TRBJ2-7	TRBD1	TRBV7-8	-	TGTGCCAGCAGCTTAGTTGGAGACAGGGCTTCCTACGAGCAGTACTTC	CASSLVGDRASYEQYF